This is a list of T cell receptor beta chains from one sample in a study of cytotoxic CD8 clonotypes in ibrutinib-treated CLL. Libraries were prepared by immunoSEQ multiplex PCR; TCRdb keeps only in-frame clonotypes and omits some of them. The repertoire holds around 92,000 clones, with approximately 71% as singletons. Specimen: PBMCs, collected after 24 months of ibrutinib treatment. The source is a human donor with chronic lymphocytic leukemia. Both conserved end residues are part of each CDR3. A D gene is named only where the DNA matches it firmly. Clone size appears in some rows only: once, few, many, or a class for an expanded clone.

CDR3aa: CASSFNSGSYRVNTGELFF
CDR3nt: TGTGCCAGCAGCTTTAATAGCGGGAGTTATCGAGTGAACACCGGGGAGCTGTTTTTT
d_gene: TRBD2
abundance: -
v_gene: TRBV11-3
j_gene: TRBJ2-2

CDR3aa: CASSFSTGGTGELFF
CDR3nt: TGTGCCAGCAGTTTTTCTACAGGGGGGACCGGGGAGCTGTTTTTT
d_gene: TRBD1
abundance: -
v_gene: TRBV27
j_gene: TRBJ2-2

CDR3aa: CASSPYQGPEAFF
CDR3nt: TGTGCCAGCAGTCCCTACCAGGGGCCTGAAGCTTTCTTT
d_gene: -
abundance: once
v_gene: TRBV27
j_gene: TRBJ1-1

CDR3aa: CASSDRRAYEQYF
CDR3nt: TGTGCCAGCAGTGACAGGAGAGCCTACGAGCAGTACTTC
d_gene: -
abundance: -
v_gene: TRBV6-1
j_gene: TRBJ2-7

CDR3aa: CASSLRGTVNEKLFF
CDR3nt: TGTGCCAGCAGTCTAAGGGGGACAGTCAATGAAAAACTGTTTTTT
d_gene: TRBD1
abundance: -
v_gene: TRBV6-6
j_gene: TRBJ1-4

CDR3aa: CASSWGQGMGTGELFF
CDR3nt: TGTGCCAGCAGCTGGGGACAGGGGATGGGCACCGGGGAGCTGTTTTTT
d_gene: TRBD1
abundance: -
v_gene: TRBV11-2
j_gene: TRBJ2-2

CDR3aa: CASSLQETQYF
CDR3nt: TGTGCCAGCAGCTTACAGGAGACCCAGTACTTC
d_gene: -
abundance: -
v_gene: TRBV7-2
j_gene: TRBJ2-5

CDR3aa: CASSSQGYSGNTIYF
CDR3nt: TGTGCCAGCAGTTCTCAGGGCTACTCTGGAAACACCATATATTTT
d_gene: -
abundance: -
v_gene: TRBV6-5
j_gene: TRBJ1-3

CDR3aa: CASSEFGGMYEQYF
CDR3nt: TGTGCCAGCAGTGAATTCGGGGGCATGTACGAGCAGTACTTC
d_gene: -
abundance: -
v_gene: TRBV2
j_gene: TRBJ2-7

CDR3aa: CASSDSFTYLAGSYEQYF
CDR3nt: TGTGCCAGCAGTGACTCCTTTACCTATTTAGCCGGCTCCTACGAGCAGTACTTC
d_gene: -
abundance: once
v_gene: TRBV6-4
j_gene: TRBJ2-7

CDR3aa: CASSPPGGGSYEQYF
CDR3nt: TGTGCCAGCAGCCCCCCGGGGGGCGGGAGTTACGAGCAGTACTTC
d_gene: -
abundance: -
v_gene: TRBV9
j_gene: TRBJ2-7

CDR3aa: CASSLLREEADTQYF
CDR3nt: TGTGCCAGCAGTTTATTGCGGGAGGAAGCAGATACGCAGTATTTT
d_gene: TRBD2
abundance: -
v_gene: TRBV27
j_gene: TRBJ2-3

CDR3aa: CASSPLLAGVGTGELFF
CDR3nt: TGTGCCAGCAGCCCTCTCCTAGCGGGAGTAGGCACCGGGGAGCTGTTTTTT
d_gene: TRBD2
abundance: -
v_gene: TRBV5-4
j_gene: TRBJ2-2

CDR3aa: CASSQLVNTEAFF
CDR3nt: TGTGCCAGCAGTCAACTGGTGAACACTGAAGCTTTCTTT
d_gene: -
abundance: -
v_gene: TRBV6-6
j_gene: TRBJ1-1

CDR3aa: CASSIPGVETQYF
CDR3nt: TGTGCCAGTAGTATCCCGGGAGTAGAGACCCAGTACTTC
d_gene: -
abundance: many
v_gene: TRBV19
j_gene: TRBJ2-5

CDR3aa: CASSYSQGTRAFF
CDR3nt: TGTGCCAGCAGTTACTCGCAGGGGACAAGAGCTTTCTTT
d_gene: -
abundance: -
v_gene: TRBV6-6
j_gene: TRBJ1-1

CDR3aa: CASRDFRQETQYF
CDR3nt: TGCGCCAGCCGGGACTTCAGGCAAGAGACCCAGTACTTC
d_gene: -
abundance: -
v_gene: TRBV5-1
j_gene: TRBJ2-5

CDR3aa: CASSVAIGVAGADTQYF
CDR3nt: TGTGCCAGCAGCGTAGCTATTGGGGTAGCGGGAGCGGATACGCAGTATTTT
d_gene: TRBD2
abundance: -
v_gene: TRBV9
j_gene: TRBJ2-3

CDR3aa: CATRSGKGSYEQYF
CDR3nt: TGTGCCACCCGTAGCGGCAAGGGGTCCTACGAGCAGTACTTC
d_gene: -
abundance: -
v_gene: TRBV7-2
j_gene: TRBJ2-7

CDR3aa: CASSYYRDTGELFF
CDR3nt: TGTGCCAGCAGCTACTACAGGGACACCGGGGAGCTGTTTTTT
d_gene: -
abundance: few
v_gene: TRBV7-9
j_gene: TRBJ2-2

CDR3aa: CASSLAGSAGQPQHF
CDR3nt: TGCGCCAGCAGCTTGGCCGGGAGCGCCGGTCAGCCCCAGCATTTT
d_gene: -
abundance: -
v_gene: TRBV5-1
j_gene: TRBJ1-5

CDR3aa: CASSLMMGQSWVGKLFF
CDR3nt: TGTGCCAGCAGCTTAATGATGGGACAGTCCTGGGTGGGAAAACTGTTTTTT
d_gene: TRBD1
abundance: -
v_gene: TRBV7-9
j_gene: TRBJ1-4

CDR3aa: CASSLALAGGGDNEQFF
CDR3nt: TGTGCCAGCAGCTTAGCGTTGGCGGGAGGCGGGGACAATGAGCAGTTCTTC
d_gene: TRBD2
abundance: -
v_gene: TRBV7-6
j_gene: TRBJ2-1

CDR3aa: CASSQEWGHGYTF
CDR3nt: TGTGCCAGCAGCCAAGAGTGGGGCCACGGCTACACCTTC
d_gene: -
abundance: -
v_gene: TRBV4-2
j_gene: TRBJ1-2

CDR3aa: CSVAQKEETQYF
CDR3nt: TGCAGCGTTGCACAGAAGGAAGAGACCCAGTACTTC
d_gene: -
abundance: once
v_gene: TRBV29-1
j_gene: TRBJ2-5

CDR3aa: CASSLGSSNQPQHF
CDR3nt: TGCGCCAGCAGCTTGGGGTCCAGCAATCAGCCCCAGCATTTT
d_gene: -
abundance: -
v_gene: TRBV5-1
j_gene: TRBJ1-5

CDR3aa: CASSWGTPSNQPQHF
CDR3nt: TGTGCCAGTAGTTGGGGGACACCGAGCAATCAGCCCCAGCATTTT
d_gene: -
abundance: -
v_gene: TRBV19
j_gene: TRBJ1-5

CDR3aa: CASSLQGYNSPLHF
CDR3nt: TGTGCCAGCAGCTTACAGGGCTATAATTCACCCCTCCACTTT
d_gene: -
abundance: -
v_gene: TRBV7-2
j_gene: TRBJ1-6

CDR3aa: CASSLGQGDWDTQYF
CDR3nt: TGTGCCAGCAGTTTAGGACAGGGGGATTGGGATACGCAGTATTTT
d_gene: TRBD1
abundance: -
v_gene: TRBV7-9
j_gene: TRBJ2-3

CDR3aa: CSVKAGAAGELFF
CDR3nt: TGCAGCGTTAAAGCGGGAGCGGCCGGGGAGCTGTTTTTT
d_gene: TRBD2
abundance: -
v_gene: TRBV29-1
j_gene: TRBJ2-2

CDR3aa: CASRASSGANVLTF
CDR3nt: TGTGCCAGCAGGGCTAGTTCTGGGGCCAACGTCCTGACTTTC
d_gene: -
abundance: -
v_gene: TRBV5-6
j_gene: TRBJ2-6

CDR3aa: CATSRDRWRDRGLAKNIQYF
CDR3nt: TGTGCCACCAGCAGAGATCGTTGGCGGGATCGGGGTCTAGCCAAAAACATTCAGTACTTC
d_gene: -
abundance: -
v_gene: TRBV15
j_gene: TRBJ2-4

CDR3aa: CASSMRGDSWGYTF
CDR3nt: TGTGCCAGTAGTATGAGGGGGGACTCCTGGGGCTACACCTTC
d_gene: -
abundance: -
v_gene: TRBV19
j_gene: TRBJ1-2

CDR3aa: CASSLADNYGYTF
CDR3nt: TGCGCCAGCAGCTTGGCAGATAACTATGGCTACACCTTC
d_gene: -
abundance: -
v_gene: TRBV10-2
j_gene: TRBJ1-2

CDR3aa: CASSLDVGPYEQYF
CDR3nt: TGTGCCAGCAGCTTAGACGTGGGGCCCTACGAGCAGTACTTC
d_gene: -
abundance: -
v_gene: TRBV11-2
j_gene: TRBJ2-7

CDR3aa: CASSGGLADYNEQFF
CDR3nt: TGTGCCAGCAGCGGAGGACTAGCGGATTACAATGAGCAGTTCTTC
d_gene: TRBD2
abundance: -
v_gene: TRBV9
j_gene: TRBJ2-1

CDR3aa: CASSPGGTGVLNEQYF
CDR3nt: TGTGCCAGCAGCCCAGGGGGTACAGGGGTGTTGAACGAGCAGTACTTC
d_gene: TRBD1
abundance: once
v_gene: TRBV7-9
j_gene: TRBJ2-7

CDR3aa: CASSRQDRRNTEAFF
CDR3nt: TGTGCCAGCAGTCGTCAGGACAGGAGGAACACTGAAGCTTTCTTT
d_gene: TRBD1
abundance: -
v_gene: TRBV6-1
j_gene: TRBJ1-1

CDR3aa: CASSPQRLVTYNEQFF
CDR3nt: TGTGCCAGCAGCCCCCAACGCCTCGTGACCTACAATGAGCAGTTCTTC
d_gene: -
abundance: -
v_gene: TRBV11-2
j_gene: TRBJ2-1

CDR3aa: CSVGKIGRGTHSGTEAFF
CDR3nt: TGCAGCGTTGGGAAAATAGGCAGGGGGACGCATTCGGGCACTGAAGCTTTCTTT
d_gene: TRBD1
abundance: -
v_gene: TRBV29-1
j_gene: TRBJ1-1

CDR3aa: CASTGRDGAYEQYF
CDR3nt: TGTGCCAGCACCGGGCGGGATGGCGCCTACGAGCAGTACTTC
d_gene: -
abundance: -
v_gene: TRBV6-5
j_gene: TRBJ2-7

CDR3aa: CASRNRDGEEKLFF
CDR3nt: TGCGCCAGCAGAAACCGGGACGGGGAGGAAAAACTGTTTTTT
d_gene: -
abundance: -
v_gene: TRBV5-1
j_gene: TRBJ1-4

CDR3aa: CASSLAGGYEQYF
CDR3nt: TGCGCCAGCAGCCTAGCGGGGGGCTACGAGCAGTACTTC
d_gene: TRBD2
abundance: -
v_gene: TRBV4-1
j_gene: TRBJ2-7

CDR3aa: CASSYGTARGANVLTF
CDR3nt: TGTGCCAGCAGTTACGGTACCGCTCGGGGGGCCAACGTCCTGACTTTC
d_gene: -
abundance: -
v_gene: TRBV6-6
j_gene: TRBJ2-6

CDR3aa: CASSYSGTGNSPLHF
CDR3nt: TGTGCCAGCAGTTACTCAGGGACAGGGAACTCACCCCTCCACTTT
d_gene: TRBD1
abundance: -
v_gene: TRBV6-6
j_gene: TRBJ1-6

CDR3aa: CASSLTVSETQYF
CDR3nt: TGTGCCAGCAGCCTAACGGTTTCGGAGACCCAGTACTTC
d_gene: -
abundance: -
v_gene: TRBV11-2
j_gene: TRBJ2-5

CDR3aa: CASSYGVGSQPQHF
CDR3nt: TGTGCCAGCAGTTACGGGGTGGGGAGTCAGCCCCAGCATTTT
d_gene: -
abundance: few
v_gene: TRBV6-6
j_gene: TRBJ1-5

CDR3aa: CASKGTYTGELFF
CDR3nt: TGTGCCAGCAAAGGCACCTACACCGGGGAGCTGTTTTTT
d_gene: -
abundance: -
v_gene: TRBV2
j_gene: TRBJ2-2

CDR3aa: CASRPRGANTEAFF
CDR3nt: TGTGCCAGTAGACCTCGAGGCGCGAACACTGAAGCTTTCTTT
d_gene: -
abundance: -
v_gene: TRBV19
j_gene: TRBJ1-1

CDR3aa: CASSPGINSNQPQHF
CDR3nt: TGTGCCAGCAGCCCCGGGATAAATAGCAATCAGCCCCAGCATTTT
d_gene: -
abundance: -
v_gene: TRBV6-6
j_gene: TRBJ1-5

CDR3aa: CASTSGQGIYGYTF
CDR3nt: TGTGCCAGCACTTCGGGACAGGGGATCTATGGCTACACCTTC
d_gene: TRBD1
abundance: -
v_gene: TRBV6-6
j_gene: TRBJ1-2

CDR3aa: CASSVGAGTQYF
CDR3nt: TGTGCCAGCAGCGTAGGAGCCGGGACCCAGTACTTC
d_gene: -
abundance: -
v_gene: TRBV9
j_gene: TRBJ2-5

CDR3aa: CASSSRAGANTGELFF
CDR3nt: TGTGCCAGCAGTTCCCGAGCGGGGGCGAACACCGGGGAGCTGTTTTTT
d_gene: TRBD2
abundance: -
v_gene: TRBV27
j_gene: TRBJ2-2

CDR3aa: CASSFAGGYEQYF
CDR3nt: TGTGCCAGCAGTTTTGCAGGGGGTTACGAGCAGTACTTC
d_gene: TRBD1
abundance: -
v_gene: TRBV27
j_gene: TRBJ2-7

CDR3aa: CASSLGVSVNNEQFF
CDR3nt: TGTGCCAGCAGCTTAGGGGTTAGCGTTAACAATGAGCAGTTCTTC
d_gene: -
abundance: -
v_gene: TRBV11-3
j_gene: TRBJ2-1

CDR3aa: CASTGTGTGDIQYF
CDR3nt: TGTGCCAGCACCGGCACCGGGACAGGGGACATTCAGTACTTC
d_gene: TRBD1
abundance: -
v_gene: TRBV2
j_gene: TRBJ2-4

CDR3aa: CASSIRGAYGYTF
CDR3nt: TGTGCCAGTAGTATAAGAGGGGCCTATGGCTACACCTTC
d_gene: -
abundance: -
v_gene: TRBV19
j_gene: TRBJ1-2

CDR3aa: CASSLGGGARETQYF
CDR3nt: TGTGCCAGCAGCTTAGGAGGGGGGGCTCGGGAGACCCAGTACTTC
d_gene: -
abundance: -
v_gene: TRBV7-9
j_gene: TRBJ2-5

CDR3aa: CASSGTAYEQYF
CDR3nt: TGTGCCAGCAGCGGGACTGCCTACGAGCAGTACTTC
d_gene: -
abundance: -
v_gene: TRBV7-9
j_gene: TRBJ2-7

CDR3aa: CASSLASGTDTQYF
CDR3nt: TGTGCCAGCAGTTTGGCTAGCGGAACAGATACGCAGTATTTT
d_gene: TRBD2
abundance: -
v_gene: TRBV28
j_gene: TRBJ2-3